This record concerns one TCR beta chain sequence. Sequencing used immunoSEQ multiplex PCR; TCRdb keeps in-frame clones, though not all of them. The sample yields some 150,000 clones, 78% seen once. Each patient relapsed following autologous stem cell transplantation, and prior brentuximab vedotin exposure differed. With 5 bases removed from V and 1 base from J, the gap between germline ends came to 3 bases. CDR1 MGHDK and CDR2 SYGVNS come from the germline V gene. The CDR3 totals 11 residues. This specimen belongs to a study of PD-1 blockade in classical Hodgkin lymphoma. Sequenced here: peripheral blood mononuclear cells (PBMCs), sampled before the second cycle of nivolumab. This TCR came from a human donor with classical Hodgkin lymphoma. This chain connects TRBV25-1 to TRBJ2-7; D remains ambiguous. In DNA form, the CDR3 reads TGTGCCAGCAGTAGATCCTACGAGCAGTACTTC. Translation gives CASSRSYEQYF.